This T cell receptor (beta chain) was recorded in a study of read filtering for tumor transcriptome and immune sequencing. Overall study: Revised staging placed eight or nine patients in R-ISS I, some 17 in II, more than 5 in III.

The library was built from roughly 400 ng RNA with molecular barcoded adaptors for alpha/delta and beta/gamma chains. Each CDR3 protein is one row after TCRdb ran MiXCR on the reads. The sample has around 40,000 distinct CDR3 sequences, 12% seen once. This clonotype was observed many times. Germline lookup yields CDR1 MDHEN and CDR2 SYDVKM. The CDR3 is made up of 14 amino acids. V lost 3 bases and J lost 5; bases outside the gene matches: 2. The chain is built from TRBV28 and TRBJ2-2, with 8 bases that match TRBD2. The sample consisted of a population of CD138-negative cells sorted from bone marrow. This sequence originates from a donor aged 40 or older with multiple myeloma. In DNA, the CDR3 is TGTGCCAGCAGTTTTGCGGGGGGTACCGGGGAGCTGTTTTTT. Translating it yields CASSFAGGTGELFF.